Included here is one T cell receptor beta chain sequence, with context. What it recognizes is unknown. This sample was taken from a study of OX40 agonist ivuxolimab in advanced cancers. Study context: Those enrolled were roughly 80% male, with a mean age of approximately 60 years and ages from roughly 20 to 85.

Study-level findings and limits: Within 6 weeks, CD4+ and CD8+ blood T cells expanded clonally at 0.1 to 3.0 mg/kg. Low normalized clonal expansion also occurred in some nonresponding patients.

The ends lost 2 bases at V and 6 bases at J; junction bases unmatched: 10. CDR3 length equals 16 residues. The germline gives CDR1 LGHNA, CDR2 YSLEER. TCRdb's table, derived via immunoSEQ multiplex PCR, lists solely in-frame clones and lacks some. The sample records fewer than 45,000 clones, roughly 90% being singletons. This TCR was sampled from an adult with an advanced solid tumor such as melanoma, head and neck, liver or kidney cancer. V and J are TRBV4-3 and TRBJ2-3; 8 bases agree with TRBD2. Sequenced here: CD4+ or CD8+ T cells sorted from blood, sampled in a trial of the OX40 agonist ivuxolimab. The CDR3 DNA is TGCGCCAGCAGCCAACAACGTGCGGGGGGATCGGATACGCAGTATTTT. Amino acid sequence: CASSQQRAGGSDTQYF.